This T cell receptor (beta chain) was profiled in a study of shared clonotypes between healthy human individuals (TCRdb year 2020). Study-wide context: The cohort included three men and a couple of women between 18 and 49 years of age. Per donor, leukapheresis produced somewhere between about 0.94 and 9 billion PBMCs. Blood TCR repertoires of roughly five healthy adults were deeply sequenced to estimate repertoire size and the extent of clonotype sharing between individuals. To increase sequencing depth and limit assay-specific biases, TCR repertoire library preparation and sequencing were carried out by different laboratories using diverse techniques. For each donor, three plates each were used for CD4 naive and CD4 memory, two plates were used for CD8 naive, and one plate was used for CD8 memory.

CD8 naive samples were CD45RO-negative cells positively selected for CCR7, giving a CD45RA+CCR7+ population that excluded TemRA cells. Donors were healthy HIV-negative adults with no recently reported acute infections or vaccinations. Every donor was a Caucasian adult residing in Nashville, Tennessee, USA. Blood was obtained by leukapheresis, after which PBMCs were separated by Ficoll-Histopaque density gradient centrifugation and cryopreserved in liquid nitrogen vapor phase. Analytical flow cytometry was used to check the purity and quantity of each magnetically sorted T cell population. Each sorted fraction had its genomic DNA isolated and then quantified by UV absorbance on a Nanodrop 2000c. TCR CDR3 regions were amplified from genomic DNA by multiplex PCR using the deep immunoSEQ assay. For each cell subset, the extracted genomic DNA was distributed evenly across all wells of several immunoSEQ 96-well plates, and each plate served as one replicate. For sorted subsets, approximately 200 ng of genomic DNA, equivalent to around 31,000 T cell genomes, went into each replicate PCR. The purified libraries were quantified using a Qubit 3.0 fluorometer, sized with a Bioanalyzer 2100, and then quantified again using the KAPA Library Quantification kit. Every immunoSEQ 96-well plate was sequenced on a dedicated single-read 150-cycle Illumina NextSeq 550 flow cell. Under the source paper's analysis protocol: Because only junctional sequences without quality scores were contained in the immunoSEQ output, filtering matching that applied to full-length reads could not be performed. To assign V/J genes and CDR3, sequences were annotated against IMGT germline references using PyIR, a Python wrapper for IgBLAST v1.9. Reads with weak V/J assignments (E-value above 1e-6), missing CDR3, stop codons, out-of-frame junctions, or ambiguous translated residues were removed. V3J clonotypes were defined as sequences sharing an identical inferred V gene, J gene, and CDR3 amino acid sequence. Percentage overlap between repertoires was calculated by dividing the number of shared unique clonotypes by the size of the smaller repertoire. RTK rarefaction, the Chao1 estimator, and Recon v2.1 estimates of unobserved clonotypes were used to assess repertoire richness. Generation probabilities were computed with OLGA for all TCRbeta clonotypes obtained by the gDNA method from several donors. This is the immuneACCESS table as TCRdb keeps it, with only in-frame sequences that have V and J called. A part of the clones is gone; compared with another copy, unresolved V genes explain less than half, and the rest is unexplained. V and J calls and clone size are those listed in that table; D and trimming were worked out from the DNA. The sample data list approximately 840,000 clones, and just over 95% of these were observed just once. The ten largest clones add up to 0.2% to 0.25% of the sample.

Note on this clone: Its specific antigen is unknown. Nothing much larger sits one base from this clone, and base qualities are not available.

Unmatched junction bases come to 9, with V trimmed by 4 bases and J by 4 bases. The CDR3 starts with the cysteine, ends with the phenylalanine, and has 15 residues. Only the CDR3 portion is preserved as DNA: 45 bases, with reading frame beginning at the first base. Results the study describes overall, beyond this receptor: Naive subsets generally had larger estimated clonotype richness than memory subsets. Because the study included only a small number of donors, the genetic and exposure-history diversity represented was limited. Based on pairwise subsampling, the degree of clonotype sharing among donors was expected to be affected by sequencing depth. Compared with non-shared clonotypes, the clonotypes found in all four sorted-subset donors had higher generation probabilities. Sampling was restricted to blood, and TCR repertoires in tissue are likely to differ from TCR repertoires in blood. Rarefaction of sorted-subset datasets indicated incomplete sequencing despite the large sequencing depth. Sharing across a few donors was observed for around 5% of naive CD4, over 3% of naive CD8, 2.3% of memory CD4, and around 0.4% of memory CD8 clonotypes.

Sequencing used naive CD8+ T cells sorted from blood. The cell subset or site label here, explained by the study, means: CD45RA+CCR7+. The rearranged chain carries TRBV23-1 and TRBJ1-1; 7 central nucleotides agree with TRBD1. TRBV23-1 is identified as an open reading frame with a role that is uncertain. The sequence was obtained from a man aged 30 to 45 in good health. For the CDR3, the sequence is CASSPWTGPITEAFF. The DNA sequence reads TGCGCCAGCAGTCCATGGACAGGCCCTATCACTGAAGCTTTCTTT.